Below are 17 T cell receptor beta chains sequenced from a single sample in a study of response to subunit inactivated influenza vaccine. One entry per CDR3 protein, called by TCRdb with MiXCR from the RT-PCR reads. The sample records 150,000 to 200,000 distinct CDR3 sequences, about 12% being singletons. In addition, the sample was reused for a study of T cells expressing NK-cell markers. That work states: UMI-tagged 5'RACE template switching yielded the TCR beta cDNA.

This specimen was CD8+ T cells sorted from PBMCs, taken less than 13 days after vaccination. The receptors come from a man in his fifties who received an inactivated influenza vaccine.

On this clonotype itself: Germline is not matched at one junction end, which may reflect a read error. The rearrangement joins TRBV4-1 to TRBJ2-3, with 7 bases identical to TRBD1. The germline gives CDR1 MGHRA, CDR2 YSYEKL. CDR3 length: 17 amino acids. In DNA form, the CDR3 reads TGCGCCAGCAGCCAAGACCATGACAGGGAAATCACAGATATGCAGTATTTT. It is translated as CASSQDHDREITDMQYF.

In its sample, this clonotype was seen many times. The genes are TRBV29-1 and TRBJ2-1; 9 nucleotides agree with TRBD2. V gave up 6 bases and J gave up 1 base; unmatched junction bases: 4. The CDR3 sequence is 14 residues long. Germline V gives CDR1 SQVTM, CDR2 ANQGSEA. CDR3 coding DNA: TGCAGCGTCCTAGCGGGAATATCCTACAATGAGCAGTTCTTC. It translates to CSVLAGISYNEQFF.

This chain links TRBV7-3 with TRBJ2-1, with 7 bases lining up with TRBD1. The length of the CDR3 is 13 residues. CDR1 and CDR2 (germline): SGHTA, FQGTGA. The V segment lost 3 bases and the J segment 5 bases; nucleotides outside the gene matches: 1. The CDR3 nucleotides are TGTGCCAGCAGCTTTCAGGGGGACAATGAGCAGTTCTTC. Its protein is CASSFQGDNEQFF.

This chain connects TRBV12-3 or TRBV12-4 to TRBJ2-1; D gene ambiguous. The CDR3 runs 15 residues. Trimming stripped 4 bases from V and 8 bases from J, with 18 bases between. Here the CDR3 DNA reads TGTGCCAGCAGTTCAGCAGGTATTAATTGGGATGAGCAGTTCTTC. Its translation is CASSSAGINWDEQFF.

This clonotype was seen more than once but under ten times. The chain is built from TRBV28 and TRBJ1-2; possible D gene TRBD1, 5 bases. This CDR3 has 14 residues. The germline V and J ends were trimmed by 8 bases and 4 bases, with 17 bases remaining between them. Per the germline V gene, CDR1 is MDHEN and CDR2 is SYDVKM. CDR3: CASGARGRGYGYTF. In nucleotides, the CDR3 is TGTGCCAGCGGCGCCCGGGGACGTGGCTATGGCTACACCTTC.

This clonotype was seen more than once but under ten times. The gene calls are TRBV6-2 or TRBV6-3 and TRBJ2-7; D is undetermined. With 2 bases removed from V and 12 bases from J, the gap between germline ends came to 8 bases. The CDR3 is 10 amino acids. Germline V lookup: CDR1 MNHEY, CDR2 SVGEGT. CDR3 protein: CASSYAPRYF. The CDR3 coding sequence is TGTGCCAGCAGTTACGCCCCGCGGTACTTC.

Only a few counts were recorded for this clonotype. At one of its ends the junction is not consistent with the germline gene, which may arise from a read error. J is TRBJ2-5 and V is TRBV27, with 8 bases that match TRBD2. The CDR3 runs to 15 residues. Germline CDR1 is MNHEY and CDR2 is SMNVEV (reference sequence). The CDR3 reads CASSGGLAAREAQYF. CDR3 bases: TGTGCCAGCAGTGGCGGACTAGCTGCCAGAGAGGCCCAGTACTTC.

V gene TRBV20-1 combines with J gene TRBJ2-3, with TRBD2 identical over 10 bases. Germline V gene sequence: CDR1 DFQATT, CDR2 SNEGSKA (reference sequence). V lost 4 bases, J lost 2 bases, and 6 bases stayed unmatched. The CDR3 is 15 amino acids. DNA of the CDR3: TGCAGTGCTACCCCCACTAGCGGGAACACAGATACGCAGTATTTT. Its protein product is CSATPTSGNTDTQYF.

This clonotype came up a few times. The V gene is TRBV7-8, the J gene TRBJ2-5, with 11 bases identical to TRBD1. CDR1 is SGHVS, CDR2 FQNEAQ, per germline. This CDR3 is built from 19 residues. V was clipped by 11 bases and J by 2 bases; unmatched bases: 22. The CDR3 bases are TGTGCCTCGGGACAGGGGGGTTGGGATAGCCGCTTGACACAAGAGACCCAGTACTTC. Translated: CASGQGGWDSRLTQETQYF.

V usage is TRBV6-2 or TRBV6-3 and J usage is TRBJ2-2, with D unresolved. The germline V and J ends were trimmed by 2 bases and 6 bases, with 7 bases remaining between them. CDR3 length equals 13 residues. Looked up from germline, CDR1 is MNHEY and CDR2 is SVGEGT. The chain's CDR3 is CASSYAVPGELFF. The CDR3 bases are TGTGCCAGCAGTTACGCGGTCCCCGGGGAGCTGTTTTTT.

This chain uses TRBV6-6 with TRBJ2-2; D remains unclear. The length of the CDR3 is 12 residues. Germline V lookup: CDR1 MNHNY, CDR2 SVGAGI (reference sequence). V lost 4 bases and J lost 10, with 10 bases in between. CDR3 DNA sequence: TGTGCCAGCAGTTCAGGACCCGAGGAGCTGTTTTTT. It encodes CASSSGPEELFF.

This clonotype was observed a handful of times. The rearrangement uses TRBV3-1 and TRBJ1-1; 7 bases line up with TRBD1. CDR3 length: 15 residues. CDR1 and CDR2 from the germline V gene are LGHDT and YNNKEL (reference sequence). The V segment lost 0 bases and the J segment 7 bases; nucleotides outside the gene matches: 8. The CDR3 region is CASSQDFRQGGEAFF. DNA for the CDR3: TGTGCCAGCAGCCAAGATTTTAGGCAGGGGGGTGAAGCTTTCTTT.

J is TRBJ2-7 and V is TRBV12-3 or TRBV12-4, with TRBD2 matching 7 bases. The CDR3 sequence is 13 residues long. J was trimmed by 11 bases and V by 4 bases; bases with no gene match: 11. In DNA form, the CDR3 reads TGTGCCAGCAGTTCCCCCGGACTAGTAAAGGAGTACTTC. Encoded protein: CASSSPGLVKEYF.

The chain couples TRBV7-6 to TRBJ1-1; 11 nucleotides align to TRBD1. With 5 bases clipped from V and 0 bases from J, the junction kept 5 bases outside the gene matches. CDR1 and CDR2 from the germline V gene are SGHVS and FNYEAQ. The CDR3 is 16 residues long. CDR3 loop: CASSPGQGVLNTEAFF. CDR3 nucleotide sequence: TGTGCCAGCAGCCCGGGACAGGGGGTACTGAACACTGAAGCTTTCTTT.

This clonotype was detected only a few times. The CDR3 here is CASSLAAGPAYNEQFF. In DNA, the CDR3 is TGTGCCAGCAGCTTAGCGGCGGGGCCTGCCTACAATGAGCAGTTCTTC. This chain links TRBV7-2 with TRBJ2-1; D is possibly TRBD2 (6 bases). Germline assignment: CDR1 SGHTA and CDR2 FQGNSA. Trimming removed 0 bases at V and 2 bases at J, with 11 bases between. The CDR3 extends over 16 amino acids.

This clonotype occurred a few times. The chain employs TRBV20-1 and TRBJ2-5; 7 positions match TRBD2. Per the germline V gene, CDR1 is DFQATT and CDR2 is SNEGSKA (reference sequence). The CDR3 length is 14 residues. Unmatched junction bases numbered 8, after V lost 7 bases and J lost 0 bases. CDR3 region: CSGRDGRYQETQYF. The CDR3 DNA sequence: TGCAGTGGCCGGGACGGGAGGTACCAAGAGACCCAGTACTTC.

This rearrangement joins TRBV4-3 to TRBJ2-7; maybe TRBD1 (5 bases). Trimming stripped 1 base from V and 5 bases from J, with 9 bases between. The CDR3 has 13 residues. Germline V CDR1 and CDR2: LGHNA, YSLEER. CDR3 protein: CASSQAVGDEQYF. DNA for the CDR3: TGCGCCAGCAGCCAAGCGGTAGGGGACGAGCAGTACTTC.